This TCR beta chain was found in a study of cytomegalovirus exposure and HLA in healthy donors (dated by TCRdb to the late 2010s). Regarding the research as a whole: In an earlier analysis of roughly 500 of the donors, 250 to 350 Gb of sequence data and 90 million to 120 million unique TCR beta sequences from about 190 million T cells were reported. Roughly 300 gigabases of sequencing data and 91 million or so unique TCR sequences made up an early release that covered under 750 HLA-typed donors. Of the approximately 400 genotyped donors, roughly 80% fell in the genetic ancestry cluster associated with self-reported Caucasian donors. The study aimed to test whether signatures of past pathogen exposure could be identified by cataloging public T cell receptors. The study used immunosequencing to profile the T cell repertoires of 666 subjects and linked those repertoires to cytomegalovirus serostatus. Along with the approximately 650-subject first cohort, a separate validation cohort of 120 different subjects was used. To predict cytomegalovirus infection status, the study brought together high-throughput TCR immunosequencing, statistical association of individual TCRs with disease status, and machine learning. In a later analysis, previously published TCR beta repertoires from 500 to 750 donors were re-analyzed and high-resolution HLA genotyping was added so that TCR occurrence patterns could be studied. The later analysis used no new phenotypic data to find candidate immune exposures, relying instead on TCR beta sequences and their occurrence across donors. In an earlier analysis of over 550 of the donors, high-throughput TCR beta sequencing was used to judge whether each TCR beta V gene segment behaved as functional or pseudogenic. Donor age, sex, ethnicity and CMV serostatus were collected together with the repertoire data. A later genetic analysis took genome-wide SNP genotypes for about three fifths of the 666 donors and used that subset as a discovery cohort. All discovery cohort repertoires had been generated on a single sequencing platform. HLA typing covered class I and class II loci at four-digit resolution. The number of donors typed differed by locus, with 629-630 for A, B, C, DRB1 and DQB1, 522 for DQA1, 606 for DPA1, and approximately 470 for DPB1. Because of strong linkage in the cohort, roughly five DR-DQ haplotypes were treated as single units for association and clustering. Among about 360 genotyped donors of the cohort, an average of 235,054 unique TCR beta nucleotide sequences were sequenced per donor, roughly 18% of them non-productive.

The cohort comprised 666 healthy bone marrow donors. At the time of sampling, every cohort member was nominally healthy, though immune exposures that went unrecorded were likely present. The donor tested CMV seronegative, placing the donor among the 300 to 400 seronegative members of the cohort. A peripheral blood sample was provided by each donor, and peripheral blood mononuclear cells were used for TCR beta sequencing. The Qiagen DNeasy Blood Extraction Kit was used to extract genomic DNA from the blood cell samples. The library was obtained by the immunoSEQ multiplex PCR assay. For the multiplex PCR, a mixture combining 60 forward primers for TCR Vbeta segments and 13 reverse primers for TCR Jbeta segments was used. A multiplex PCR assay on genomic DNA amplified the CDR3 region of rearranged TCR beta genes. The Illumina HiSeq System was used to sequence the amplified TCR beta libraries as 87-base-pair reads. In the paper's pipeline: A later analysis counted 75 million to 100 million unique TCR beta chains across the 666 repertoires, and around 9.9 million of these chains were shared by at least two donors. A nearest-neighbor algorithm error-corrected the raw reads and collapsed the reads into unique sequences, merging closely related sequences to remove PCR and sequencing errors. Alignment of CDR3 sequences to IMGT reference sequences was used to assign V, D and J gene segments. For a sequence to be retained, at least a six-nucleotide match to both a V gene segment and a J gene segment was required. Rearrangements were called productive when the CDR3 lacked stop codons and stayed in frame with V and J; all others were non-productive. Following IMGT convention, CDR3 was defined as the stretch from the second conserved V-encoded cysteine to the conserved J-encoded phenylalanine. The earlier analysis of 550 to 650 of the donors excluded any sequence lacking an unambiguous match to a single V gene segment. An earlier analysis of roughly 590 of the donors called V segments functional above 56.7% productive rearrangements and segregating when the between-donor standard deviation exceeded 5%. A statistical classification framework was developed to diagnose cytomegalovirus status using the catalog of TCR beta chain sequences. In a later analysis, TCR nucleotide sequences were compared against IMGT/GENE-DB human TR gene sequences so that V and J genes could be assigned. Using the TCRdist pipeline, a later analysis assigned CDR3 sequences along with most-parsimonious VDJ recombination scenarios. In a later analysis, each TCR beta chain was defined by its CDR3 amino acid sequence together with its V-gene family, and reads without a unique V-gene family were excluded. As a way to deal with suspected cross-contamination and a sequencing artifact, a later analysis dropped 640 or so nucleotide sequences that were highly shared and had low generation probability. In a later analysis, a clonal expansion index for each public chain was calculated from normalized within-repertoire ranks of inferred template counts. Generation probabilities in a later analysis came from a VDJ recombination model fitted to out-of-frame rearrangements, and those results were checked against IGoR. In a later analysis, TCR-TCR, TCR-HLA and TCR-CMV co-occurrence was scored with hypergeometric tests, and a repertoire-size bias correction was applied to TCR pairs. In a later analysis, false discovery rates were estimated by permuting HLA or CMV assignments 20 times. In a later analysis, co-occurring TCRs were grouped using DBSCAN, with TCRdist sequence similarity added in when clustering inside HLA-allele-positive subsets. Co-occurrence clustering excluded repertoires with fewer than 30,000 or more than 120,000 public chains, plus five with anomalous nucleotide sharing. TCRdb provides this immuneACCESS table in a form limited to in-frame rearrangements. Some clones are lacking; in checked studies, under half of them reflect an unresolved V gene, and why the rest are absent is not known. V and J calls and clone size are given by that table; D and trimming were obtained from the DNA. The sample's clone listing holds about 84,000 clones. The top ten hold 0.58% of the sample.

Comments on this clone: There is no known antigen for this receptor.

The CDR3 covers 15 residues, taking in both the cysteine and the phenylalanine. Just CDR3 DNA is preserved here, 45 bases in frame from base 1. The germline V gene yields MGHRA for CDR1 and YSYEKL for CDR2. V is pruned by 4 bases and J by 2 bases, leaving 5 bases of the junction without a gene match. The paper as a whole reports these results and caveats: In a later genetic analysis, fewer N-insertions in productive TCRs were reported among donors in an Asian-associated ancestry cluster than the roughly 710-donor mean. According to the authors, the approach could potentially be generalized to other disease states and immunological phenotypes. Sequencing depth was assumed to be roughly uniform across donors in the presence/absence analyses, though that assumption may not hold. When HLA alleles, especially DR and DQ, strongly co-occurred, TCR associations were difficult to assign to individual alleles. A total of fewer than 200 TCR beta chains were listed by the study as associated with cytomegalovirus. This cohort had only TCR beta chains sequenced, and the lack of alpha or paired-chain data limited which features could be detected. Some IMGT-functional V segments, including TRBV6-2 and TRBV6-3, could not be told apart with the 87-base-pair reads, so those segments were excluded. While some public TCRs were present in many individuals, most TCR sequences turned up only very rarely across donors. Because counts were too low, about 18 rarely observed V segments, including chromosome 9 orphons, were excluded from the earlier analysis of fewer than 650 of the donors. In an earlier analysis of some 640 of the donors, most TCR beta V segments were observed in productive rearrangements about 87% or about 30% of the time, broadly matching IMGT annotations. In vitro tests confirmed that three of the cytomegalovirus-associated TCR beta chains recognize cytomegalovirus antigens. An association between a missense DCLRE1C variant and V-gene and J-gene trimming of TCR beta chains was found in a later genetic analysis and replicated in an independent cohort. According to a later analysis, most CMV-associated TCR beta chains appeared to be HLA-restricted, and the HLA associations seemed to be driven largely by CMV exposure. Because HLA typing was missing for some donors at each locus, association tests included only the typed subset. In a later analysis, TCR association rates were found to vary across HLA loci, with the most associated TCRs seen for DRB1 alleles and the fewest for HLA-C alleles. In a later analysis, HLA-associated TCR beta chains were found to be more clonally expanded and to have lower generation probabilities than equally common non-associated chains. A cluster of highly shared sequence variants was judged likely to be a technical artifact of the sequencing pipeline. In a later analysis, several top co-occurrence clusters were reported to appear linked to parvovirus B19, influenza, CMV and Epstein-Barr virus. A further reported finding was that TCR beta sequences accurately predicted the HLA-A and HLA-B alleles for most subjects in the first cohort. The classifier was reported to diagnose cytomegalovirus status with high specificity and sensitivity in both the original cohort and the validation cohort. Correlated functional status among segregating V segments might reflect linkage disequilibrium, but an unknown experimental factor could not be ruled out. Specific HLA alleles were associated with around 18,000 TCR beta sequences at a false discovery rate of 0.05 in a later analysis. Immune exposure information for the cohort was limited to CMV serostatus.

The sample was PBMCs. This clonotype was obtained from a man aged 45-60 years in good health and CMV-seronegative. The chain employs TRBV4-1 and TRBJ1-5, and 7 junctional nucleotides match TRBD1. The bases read TGCGCCAGCAGCCGAGAGGGGGCAGGCAATCAGCCCCAGCATTTT. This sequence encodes CASSREGAGNQPQHF.